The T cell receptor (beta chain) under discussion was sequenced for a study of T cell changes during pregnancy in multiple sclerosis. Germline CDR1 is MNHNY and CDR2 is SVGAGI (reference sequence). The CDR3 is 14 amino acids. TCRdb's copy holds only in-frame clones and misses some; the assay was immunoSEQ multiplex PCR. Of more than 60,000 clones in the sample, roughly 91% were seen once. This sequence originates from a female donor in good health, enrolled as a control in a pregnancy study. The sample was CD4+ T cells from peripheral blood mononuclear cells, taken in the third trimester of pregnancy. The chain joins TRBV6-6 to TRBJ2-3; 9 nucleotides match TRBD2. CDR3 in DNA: TGTGTGCCGCGGGCGGGGGGGCATAGAGATACGCAGTATTTT. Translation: CVPRAGGHRDTQYF.